This TCR beta chain is drawn from a study of blood T cell repertoires in COVID-19. Study details: PBMCs, B-cell-depleted T cells, or T cells were the source of the cDNA or gDNA that made up the material.

Method: immunoSEQ multiplex PCR; TCRdb's copy keeps in-frame clones and lacks some. The sample has about 220,000 clones; 80% to 90% are singletons. Participant age was roughly 18 to 95 years, and participants resided in 25 or so US areas. Membership in each cohort depended on participant-reported clinical history. The receptor was isolated from a woman in her forties or fifties who had been exposed to COVID-19. The sequenced material came from PBMCs or T cells enriched from blood (not recorded which).

The CDR3 spells CATSRDYLRTGESYTF. The CDR3 nucleotides read TGTGCCACCAGCAGAGATTACCTACGGACAGGGGAAAGCTACACCTTC. The J gene is TRBJ1-2, the V gene TRBV15; 9 bases align to TRBD1. Per germline, CDR1 LNHNV and CDR2 YYDKDF (reference sequence). The CDR3 is 16 residues long. After removal of 0 bases from V and 9 bases from J, the junction contained 11 bases not matched to a gene.